Reported below is one T cell receptor beta chain. Its antigen is unknown. Germline loops: CDR1 MGHDK, CDR2 SYGVNS. CDR3 length: 14 amino acids. V lost 7 bases and J lost 10, with 17 bases in between. These data are taken from a study of blood T cells in healthy people across ages. Total RNA was isolated from each sample in quantities of at least 6 micrograms. Through a sample-barcoded 5' primer and a J-beta primer mix, a second PCR was run for roughly 7 to 11 cycles. TCRdb reanalysed the 5' RACE reads using MiXCR and keeps one entry per CDR3 protein. The sample records roughly 2 million distinct CDR3 sequences, around half being singletons. Study-wide findings and caveats: Diversity figures derived from one million T cells were judged to underestimate the true value.

The sequenced sample was blood. The sequence was obtained from a woman between 40 and 50 years old in good health. The chain employs TRBV25-1 and TRBJ1-6; D is possibly TRBD1 (5 bases). The CDR3 coding sequence is TGTGCCAGCACCCAGGGCACGCGAAACTCACCCCTCCACTTT. Residues: CASTQGTRNSPLHF.